What follows is one TCR beta chain and its context. This sample is drawn from a study of blood T cell repertoires in COVID-19. Turning to the study itself: From the United States, Italy and Spain came samples of acute and convalescent COVID-19. The analysed material was cDNA or gDNA that came from T cells, B-cell-depleted T cells, or PBMCs.

The authors' processing: Amplification of reference gene primers provided the estimated nucleated cell counts. This table comes from immunoSEQ multiplex PCR, and its TCRdb copy is limited to in-frame clones, with some not included. For V, J and clone size, that table is used; D and trimming come from the DNA. The sample lists some 300,000 clones, approximately 90% seen once, with around 3.9% in the top ten. The J segment lost 6 bases and the V segment lost 5 bases, leaving 6 bases of the junction unmatched. This CDR3 is 14 amino acids long. Germline V CDR1 and CDR2: SNHLY, FYNNEI. The chain combines TRBV2 with TRBJ1-5; 8 bases match TRBD1. The specimen was PBMCs or T cells enriched from blood (not recorded which). This clonotype was sampled from a woman aged 30 to 39 who had been exposed to COVID-19. The CDR3 sequence: CASSQGALGQPQHF. CDR3 nucleotide sequence: TGTGCCAGCAGTCAGGGGGCGCTTGGTCAGCCCCAGCATTTT. The whole variable domain, remainder taken from reference TRBV2 and TRBJ1-5, is EPEVTQTPSHQVTQMGQEVILRCVPISNHLYFYWYRQILGQKVEFLVSFYNNEISEKSEIFDDQFSVERPDGSNFTLKIRSTKLEDSAMYFCASSQGALGQPQHFGDGTRLSIL.